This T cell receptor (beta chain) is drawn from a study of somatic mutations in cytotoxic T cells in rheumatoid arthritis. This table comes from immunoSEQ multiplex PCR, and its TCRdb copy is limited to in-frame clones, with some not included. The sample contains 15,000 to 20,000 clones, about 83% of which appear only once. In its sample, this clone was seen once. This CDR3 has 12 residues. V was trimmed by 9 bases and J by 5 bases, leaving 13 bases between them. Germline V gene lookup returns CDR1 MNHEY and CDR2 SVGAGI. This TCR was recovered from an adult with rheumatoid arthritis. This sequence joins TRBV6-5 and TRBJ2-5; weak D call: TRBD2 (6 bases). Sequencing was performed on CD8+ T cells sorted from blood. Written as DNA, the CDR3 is TGTGCCAGTAGTACTAGCACGGAGACCCAGTACTTC. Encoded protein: CASSTSTETQYF.